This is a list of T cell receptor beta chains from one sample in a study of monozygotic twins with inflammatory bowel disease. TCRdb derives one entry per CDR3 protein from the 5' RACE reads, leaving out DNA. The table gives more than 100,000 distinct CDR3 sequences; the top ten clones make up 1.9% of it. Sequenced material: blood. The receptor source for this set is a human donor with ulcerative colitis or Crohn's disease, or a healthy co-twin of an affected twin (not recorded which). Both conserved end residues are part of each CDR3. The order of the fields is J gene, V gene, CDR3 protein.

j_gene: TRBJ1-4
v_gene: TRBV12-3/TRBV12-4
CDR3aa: CASRSGQGLYKLFF

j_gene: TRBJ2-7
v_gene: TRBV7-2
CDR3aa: CASSAKTGSYEQYF

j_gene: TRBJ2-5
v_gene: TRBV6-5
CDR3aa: CASSYESGSRESQYF

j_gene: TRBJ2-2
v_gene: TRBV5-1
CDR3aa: CASWRRGNTGELFF

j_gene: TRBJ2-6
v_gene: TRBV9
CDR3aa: CASSVGFRTGGANVLTF

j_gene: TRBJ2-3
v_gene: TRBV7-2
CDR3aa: CASSPQRQRAQYF

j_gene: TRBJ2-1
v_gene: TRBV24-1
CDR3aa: CATSDLAAPNEQFF

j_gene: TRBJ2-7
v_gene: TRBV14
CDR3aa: CASSQVSYEQYF

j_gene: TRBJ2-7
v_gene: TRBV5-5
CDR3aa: CASSKPTGLSSYEQYF

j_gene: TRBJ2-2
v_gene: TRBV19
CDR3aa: CASVWTATNTGELFF

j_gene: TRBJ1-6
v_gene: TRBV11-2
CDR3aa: CASSFNSYNSPLHF

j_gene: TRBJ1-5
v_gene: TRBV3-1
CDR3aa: CASSQGAGSHQPQHF

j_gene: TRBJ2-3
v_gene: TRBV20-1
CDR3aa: CSARAPDSTDTQYF

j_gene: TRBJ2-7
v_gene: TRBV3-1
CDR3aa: CASSQDSDEQYF

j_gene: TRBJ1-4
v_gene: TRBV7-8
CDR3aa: CASSPRGKDEKGMKWKGAFF

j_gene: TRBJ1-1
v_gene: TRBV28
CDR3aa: CASSLSWNMNAEAFF

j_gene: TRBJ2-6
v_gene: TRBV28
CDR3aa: CASSFILADRETGANVLTF

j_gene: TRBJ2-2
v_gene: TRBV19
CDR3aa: CASAGTGYTGELFF

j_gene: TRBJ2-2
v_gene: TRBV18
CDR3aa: CASSAVTNTGELFF

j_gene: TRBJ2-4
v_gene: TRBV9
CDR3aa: CASSPQVEDIQYF

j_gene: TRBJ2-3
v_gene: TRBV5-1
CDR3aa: CASSSPVRDTQYF

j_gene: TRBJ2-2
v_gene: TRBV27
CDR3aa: CASSRSGELFF

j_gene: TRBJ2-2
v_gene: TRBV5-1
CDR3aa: CASSMDTNTGELFF

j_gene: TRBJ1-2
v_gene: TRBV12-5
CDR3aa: CASGLVGAITF

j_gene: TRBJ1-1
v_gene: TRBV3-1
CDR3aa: CASSHHSVYTEAFF

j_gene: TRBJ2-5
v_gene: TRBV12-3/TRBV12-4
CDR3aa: CASKSGNSAETQYF

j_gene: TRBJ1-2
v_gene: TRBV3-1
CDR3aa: CASSQESGLGTYGYTF

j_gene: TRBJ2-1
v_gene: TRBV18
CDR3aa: CASSRRGQNSYNEQFF

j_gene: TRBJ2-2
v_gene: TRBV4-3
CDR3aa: CASSQVSSNTGELFF

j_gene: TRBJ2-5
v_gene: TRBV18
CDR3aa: CASSPPGSGSLQETQYF

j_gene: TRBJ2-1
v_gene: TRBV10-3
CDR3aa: CAISPADEQFF

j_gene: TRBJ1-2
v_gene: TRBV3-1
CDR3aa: CASSQDLFGYTF

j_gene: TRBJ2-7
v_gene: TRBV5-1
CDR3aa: CASRDAGTPSYEQYF

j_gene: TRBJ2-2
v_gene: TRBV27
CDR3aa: CASMVWGWPGELFF

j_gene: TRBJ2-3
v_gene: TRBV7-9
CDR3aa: CASSLRQQTSPTDTQYF

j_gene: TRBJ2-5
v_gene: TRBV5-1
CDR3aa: CASSPTGSWETQYF

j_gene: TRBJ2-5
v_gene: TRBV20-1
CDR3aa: CSARRDGSQETQYF

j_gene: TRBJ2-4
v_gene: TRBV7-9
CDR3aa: CASSDRGPENIQYF

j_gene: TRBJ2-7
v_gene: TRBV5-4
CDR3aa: CATNTGTNYEQYF

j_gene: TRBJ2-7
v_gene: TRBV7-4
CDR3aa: CASSLTGAGVEQYF

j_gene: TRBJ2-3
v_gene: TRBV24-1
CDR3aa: CATSEVLAGGLDTQYF

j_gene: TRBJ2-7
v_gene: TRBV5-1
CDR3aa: CASSSPRGPYYEQYF

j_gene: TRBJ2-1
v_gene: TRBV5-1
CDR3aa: CASSLGRLAGGWVDEQFF

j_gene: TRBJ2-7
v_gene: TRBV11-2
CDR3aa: CASSFRPGDEQYF

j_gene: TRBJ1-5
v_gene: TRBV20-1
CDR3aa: CSARAVSGGGSNQPQHF

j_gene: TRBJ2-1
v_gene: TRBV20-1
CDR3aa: CSASLRWGHNEQFF

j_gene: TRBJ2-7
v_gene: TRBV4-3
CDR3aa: CASSQVQSGGAGEQYF

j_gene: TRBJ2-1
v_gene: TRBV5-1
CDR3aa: CASSFRVGPNEQFF

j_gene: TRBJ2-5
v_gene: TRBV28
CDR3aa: CASSAIGGMETQYF

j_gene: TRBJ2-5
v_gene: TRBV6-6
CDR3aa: CASSYGGVETQYF

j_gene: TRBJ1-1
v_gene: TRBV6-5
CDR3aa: CASSYGWDTEAFF

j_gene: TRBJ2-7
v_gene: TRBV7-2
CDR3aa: CASSWGSLEQYF

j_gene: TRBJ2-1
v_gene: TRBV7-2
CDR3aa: CASSTQVTGEQFF